This T cell receptor beta chain came from a study of shared clonotypes between healthy human individuals. The study's findings and limits: A few donors had around 5.2% of their naive CD4 clonotypes in common. It was the non-shared clonotypes that had lower generation probabilities than clonotypes shared by all four donors. Although depth was large, rarefaction showed that sequencing of the sorted subsets was incomplete.

Germline V gene lookup returns CDR1 SGHVS and CDR2 FNYEAQ. This CDR3 comprises 16 residues. V shed 5 bases and J shed 1 base, with 18 bases lying between them. Here immunoSEQ multiplex PCR was the method, and the copy in TCRdb shows in-frame clones only, minus some. The table lists hundreds of thousands of clones, about 98% of them singletons. Naive CD8 cells lacked CD45RO and underwent positive selection for CCR7, leaving out terminally differentiated effector memory CD45RA+ cells. On this clone: The antigen remains undetermined.

The chain joins TRBV7-6 to TRBJ2-7; D gene uncertain. Sequenced material: naive CD8+ T cells sorted from blood. The source of this sequence is a man aged 30 to 45 in good health. CDR3 nucleotide sequence: TGTGCCAGCAGCCCTCGTGGTGGCGGTGGGTCCTACGAGCAGTACTTC. Amino acid sequence: CASSPRGGGGSYEQYF.